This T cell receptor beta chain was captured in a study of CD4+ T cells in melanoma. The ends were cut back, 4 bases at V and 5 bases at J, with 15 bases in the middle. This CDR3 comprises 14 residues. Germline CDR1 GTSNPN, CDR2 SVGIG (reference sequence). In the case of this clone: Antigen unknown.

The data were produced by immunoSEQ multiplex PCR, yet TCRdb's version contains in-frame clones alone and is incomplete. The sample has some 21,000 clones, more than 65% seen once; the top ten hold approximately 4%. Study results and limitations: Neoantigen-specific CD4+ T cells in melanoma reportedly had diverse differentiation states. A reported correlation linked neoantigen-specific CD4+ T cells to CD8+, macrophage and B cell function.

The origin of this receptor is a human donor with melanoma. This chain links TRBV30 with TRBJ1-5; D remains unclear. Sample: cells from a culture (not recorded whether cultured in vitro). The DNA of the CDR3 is TGTGCCTGGAACCAAGGGAATATGGATCAGCCCCAGCATTTT. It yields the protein CAWNQGNMDQPQHF.